A single T cell receptor beta chain is shown here with its context. The antigen remains unidentified. Individual cDNA molecules each received unique molecular identifiers attached to them. TCRdb re-derived calls from the 5' RACE reads in MiXCR, one entry per CDR3 protein. This table holds about 48,000 distinct CDR3 sequences, 6.2% found once. The CDR3 has 16 amino acids. V was clipped by 4 bases and J by 7 bases; unmatched bases: 13. From germline, CDR1 is SGHNT and CDR2 YYREEE (reference sequence). This sample was included in a study of early T cells in non-severe SARS-CoV-2 infection. Study as a whole: The authors sequenced bulk RNA from unsorted whole blood, leaving chains unpaired. General study results and limits: In VDJdb matching, anti-spike CD8 responses were favored while private and CD4 specificities went missing.

This sequence joins TRBV5-4 and TRBJ2-1; the match to TRBD2 covers 8 bases. The specimen was whole blood, collected at baseline. The sequence derives from an adult who was a healthcare worker with PCR-confirmed SARS-CoV-2 infection or an uninfected control (not recorded which). CDR3 nucleotides: TGTGCCAGCAGCCCAACCCCGGGTAGCGGGGCTAATGAGCAGTTCTTC. Translation: CASSPTPGSGANEQFF.